Following are 6 T cell receptor beta chains from one sample sequenced in a study of shared clonotypes between healthy human individuals. Terminally differentiated effector memory CD45RA+ cells were excluded from the naive CD8 cells, which were CD45RO-negative and positively selected for CCR7. Sequencing used immunoSEQ multiplex PCR; TCRdb keeps in-frame clones, though not all of them. The table lists about 1,800,000 clones, about 95% of them singletons, with around 1% in the top ten. The sequenced material came from naive CD8+ T cells sorted from blood. These receptors were taken from a man in his late teens or twenties in good health.

The rearrangement uses TRBV21-1 and TRBJ1-4. TRBV21-1 is assigned pseudogene status. CDR3 length: 17 residues. The CDR3 bases are TGTGCCAGCAGCAAAGGTGAGGGGACTTCAACTAATGAAAAACTGTTTTTT. It yields the protein CASSKGEGTSTNEKLFF.

The chain joins TRBV6-6 to TRBJ2-7; D tentatively reads TRBD1 or TRBD2 (5 bases each). Germline lookup yields CDR1 MNHNY and CDR2 SVGAGI (reference sequence). Trimming cost V 7 bases and J 3 bases, with 13 bases left between them. The CDR3 extends over 13 amino acids. CDR3 sequence: CASTTGAVYEQYF. The DNA of the CDR3 is TGTGCCAGCACCACCGGGGCGGTCTACGAGCAGTACTTC.

The rearrangement links TRBV4-3 to TRBJ2-1, with TRBD2 matching over 9 bases. Losses at the gene ends were 0 bases for V and 7 bases for J; bases not matched to a gene: 10. This CDR3 is 17 amino acids long. The germline V gene has CDR1 LGHNA and CDR2 YSLEER. CDR3 coding DNA: TGCGCCAGCAGCCAAGAGCTACTAGCGGGTCTGAAAAATGAGCAGTTCTTC. Its protein is CASSQELLAGLKNEQFF.

The J gene is TRBJ2-7, the V gene TRBV6-6, with TRBD1 matching over 8 bases. The CDR3 is 13 amino acids. After removal of 10 bases from V and 1 base from J, the junction contained 6 bases not matched to a gene. The V gene's germline CDR1 is MNHNY and CDR2 SVGAGI (reference sequence). The CDR3 nucleotides are TGTGCCACTTCAACAGGGGGGTCCTACGAGCAGTACTTC. As protein: CATSTGGSYEQYF.

The V gene is TRBV7-2, the J gene TRBJ2-7; a weak D match, TRBD2 (5 bases). The germline V and J ends were trimmed by 2 bases and 6 bases, with 11 bases remaining between them. Germline CDR1 SGHTA, CDR2 FQGNSA. The CDR3 sequence is 13 residues long. The CDR3 DNA follows: TGTGCCAGCAGCTTAACGGTGGGGAGCGAGCAGTACTTC. Translation: CASSLTVGSEQYF.

The rearrangement links TRBV5-6 to TRBJ2-7, with D possibly matching TRBD2 (6 bases). Trimming pared 1 base from V and 5 bases from J, leaving 13 bases between. Per the germline V gene, CDR1 is SGHDT and CDR2 is YYEEEE. The CDR3 covers 14 residues. DNA for the CDR3: TGTGCCAGCAGCTTGAAGTGGGAGGTCCACGAGCAGTACTTC. Its translation is CASSLKWEVHEQYF.